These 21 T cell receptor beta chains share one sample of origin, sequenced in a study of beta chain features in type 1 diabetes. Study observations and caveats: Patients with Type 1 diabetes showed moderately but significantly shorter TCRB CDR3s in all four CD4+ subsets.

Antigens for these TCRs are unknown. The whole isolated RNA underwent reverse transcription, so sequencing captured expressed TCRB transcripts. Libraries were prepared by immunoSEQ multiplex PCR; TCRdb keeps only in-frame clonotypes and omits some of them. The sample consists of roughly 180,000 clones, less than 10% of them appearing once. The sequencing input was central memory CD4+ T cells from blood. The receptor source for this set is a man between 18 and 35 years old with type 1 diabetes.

CDR3 amino acids: CASSRAGVTDTQYF. As DNA, the CDR3 is TGCGCCAGCAGCCGAGCGGGAGTCACAGATACGCAGTATTTT. The chain uses TRBV5-1 and TRBJ2-3; 8 positions agree with TRBD2. Unmatched junction bases numbered 3, after V lost 4 bases and J lost 2 bases. The CDR3 has 14 amino acids. Per germline, CDR1 SGHRS and CDR2 YFSETQ.

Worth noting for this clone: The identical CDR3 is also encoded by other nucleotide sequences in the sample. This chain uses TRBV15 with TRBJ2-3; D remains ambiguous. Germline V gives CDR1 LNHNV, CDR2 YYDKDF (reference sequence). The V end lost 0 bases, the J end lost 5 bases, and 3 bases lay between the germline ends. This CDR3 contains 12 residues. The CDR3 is CATSRDQDTQYF. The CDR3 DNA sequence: TGTGCCACCAGCAGAGACCAAGATACGCAGTATTTT.

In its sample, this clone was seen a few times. CDR3 DNA: TGTGCCAGCTCACCACCGGGCCCCGGGAGGACAGATACGCAGTATTTT. This translates into CASSPPGPGRTDTQYF. V is TRBV18 and J is TRBJ2-3, with 7 bases fitting TRBD2. The trim removed 0 bases at V and 3 bases at J, leaving 6 bases unmatched. Germline V gene sequence: CDR1 KGHSH, CDR2 LQKENI. This CDR3 comprises 16 residues. Full variable domain (rest looked up from reference TRBV18 and TRBJ2-3): NAGVMQNPRHLVRRRGQEARLRCSPMKGHSHVYWYRQLPEEGLKFMVYLQKENIIDESGMPKERFSAEFPKEGPSILRIQQVVRGDSAAYFCASSPPGPGRTDTQYFGPGTRLTVL.

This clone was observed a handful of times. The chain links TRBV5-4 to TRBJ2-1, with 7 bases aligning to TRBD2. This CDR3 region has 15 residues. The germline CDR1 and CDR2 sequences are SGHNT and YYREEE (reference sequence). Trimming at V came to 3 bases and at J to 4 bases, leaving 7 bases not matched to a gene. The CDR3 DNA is TGTGCCAGCAGCTCCAGCGGGAATCGGTACAATGAGCAGTTCTTC. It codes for CASSSSGNRYNEQFF.

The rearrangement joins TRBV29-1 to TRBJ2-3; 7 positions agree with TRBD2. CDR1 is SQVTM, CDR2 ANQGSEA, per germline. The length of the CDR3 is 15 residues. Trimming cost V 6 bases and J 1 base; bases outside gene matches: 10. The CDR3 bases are TGCAGCGTCGGGGAGGGGAGAGGGGGCACAGATACGCAGTATTTT. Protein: CSVGEGRGGTDTQYF.

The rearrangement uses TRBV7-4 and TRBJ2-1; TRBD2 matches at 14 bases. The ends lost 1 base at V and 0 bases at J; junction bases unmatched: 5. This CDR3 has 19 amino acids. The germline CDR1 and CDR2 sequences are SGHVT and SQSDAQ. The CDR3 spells CASSLDDGTSGSSYNEQFF. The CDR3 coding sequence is TGTGCCAGCAGCTTAGATGATGGGACTAGCGGGAGCTCCTACAATGAGCAGTTCTTC.

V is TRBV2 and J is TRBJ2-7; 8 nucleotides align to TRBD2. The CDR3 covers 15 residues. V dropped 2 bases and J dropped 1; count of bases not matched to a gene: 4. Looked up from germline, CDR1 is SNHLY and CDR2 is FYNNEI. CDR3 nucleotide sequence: TGTGCCAGCAGTGAACTAGCGGGCCTATCCTACGAGCAGTACTTC. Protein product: CASSELAGLSYEQYF. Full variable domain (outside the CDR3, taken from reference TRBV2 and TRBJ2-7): EPEVTQTPSHQVTQMGQEVILRCVPISNHLYFYWYRQILGQKVEFLVSFYNNEISEKSEIFDDQFSVERPDGSNFTLKIRSTKLEDSAMYFCASSELAGLSYEQYFGPGTRLTVT.

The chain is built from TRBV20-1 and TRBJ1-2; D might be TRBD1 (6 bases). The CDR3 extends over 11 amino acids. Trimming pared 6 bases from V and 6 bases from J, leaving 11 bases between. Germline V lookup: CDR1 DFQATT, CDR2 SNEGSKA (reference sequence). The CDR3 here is CSAPGVNGYTF. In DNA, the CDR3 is TGCAGTGCGCCAGGGGTGAATGGCTACACCTTC.

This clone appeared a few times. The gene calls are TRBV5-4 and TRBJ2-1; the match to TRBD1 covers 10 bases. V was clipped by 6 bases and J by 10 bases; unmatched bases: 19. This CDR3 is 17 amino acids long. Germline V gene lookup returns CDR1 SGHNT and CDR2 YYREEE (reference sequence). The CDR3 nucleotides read TGTGCCAGCAACAATAGGGCCGGGACAGGGGACCTGAGGGAGCAGTTCTTC. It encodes CASNNRAGTGDLREQFF. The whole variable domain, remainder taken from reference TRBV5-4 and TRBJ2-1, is ETGVTQSPTHLIKTRGQQVTLRCSSQSGHNTVSWYQQALGQGPQFIFQYYREEENGRGNFPPRFSGLQFPNYSSELNVNALELDDSALYLCASNNRAGTGDLREQFFGPGTRLTVL.

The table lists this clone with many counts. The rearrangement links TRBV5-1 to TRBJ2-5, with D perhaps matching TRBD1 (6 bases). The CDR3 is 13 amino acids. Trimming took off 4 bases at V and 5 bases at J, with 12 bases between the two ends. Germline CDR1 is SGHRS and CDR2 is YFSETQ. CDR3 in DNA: TGCGCCAGCAGCATGGACAGCCAGGAGACCCAGTACTTC. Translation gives CASSMDSQETQYF.

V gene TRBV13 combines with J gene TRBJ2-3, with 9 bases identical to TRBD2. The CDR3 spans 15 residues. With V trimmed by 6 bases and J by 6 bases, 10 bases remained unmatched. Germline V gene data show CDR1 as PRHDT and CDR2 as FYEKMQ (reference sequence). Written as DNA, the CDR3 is TGTGCCAGCAGTTCGCGGGGGGGGCCGGGGGATACGCAGTATTTT. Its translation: CASSSRGGPGDTQYF. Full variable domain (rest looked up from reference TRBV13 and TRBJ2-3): AAGVIQSPRHLIKEKRETATLKCYPIPRHDTVYWYQQGPGQDPQFLISFYEKMQSDKGSIPDRFSAQQFSDYHSELNMSSLELGDSALYFCASSSRGGPGDTQYFGPGTRLTVL.

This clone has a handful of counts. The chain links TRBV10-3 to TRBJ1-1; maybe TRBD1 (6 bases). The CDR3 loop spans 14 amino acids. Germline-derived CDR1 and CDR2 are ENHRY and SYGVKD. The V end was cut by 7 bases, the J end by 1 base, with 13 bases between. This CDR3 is CAIKQAQGNTEAFF. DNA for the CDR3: TGTGCCATCAAACAGGCACAGGGGAACACTGAAGCTTTCTTT.

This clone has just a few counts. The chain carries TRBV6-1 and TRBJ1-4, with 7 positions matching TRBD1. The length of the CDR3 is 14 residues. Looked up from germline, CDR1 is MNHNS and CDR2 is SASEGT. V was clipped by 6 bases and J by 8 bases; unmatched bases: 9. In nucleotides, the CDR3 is TGTGCCAGCAGCTTACAGGGGTTGGGGGAAAAACTGTTTTTT. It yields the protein CASSLQGLGEKLFF.

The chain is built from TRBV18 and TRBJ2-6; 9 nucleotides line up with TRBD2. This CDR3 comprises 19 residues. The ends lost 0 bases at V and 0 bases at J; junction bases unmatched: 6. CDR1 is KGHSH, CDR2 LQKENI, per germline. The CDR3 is CASSPPLSSGISGANVLTF. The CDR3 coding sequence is TGTGCCAGCTCACCACCTCTCTCTAGCGGGATCTCTGGGGCCAACGTCCTGACTTTC.

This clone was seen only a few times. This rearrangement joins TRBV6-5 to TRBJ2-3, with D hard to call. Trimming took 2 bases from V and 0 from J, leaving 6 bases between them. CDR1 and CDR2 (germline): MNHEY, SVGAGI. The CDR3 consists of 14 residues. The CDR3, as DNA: TGTGCCAGCAGTTACCTAACTAGCACAGATACGCAGTATTTT. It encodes CASSYLTSTDTQYF.

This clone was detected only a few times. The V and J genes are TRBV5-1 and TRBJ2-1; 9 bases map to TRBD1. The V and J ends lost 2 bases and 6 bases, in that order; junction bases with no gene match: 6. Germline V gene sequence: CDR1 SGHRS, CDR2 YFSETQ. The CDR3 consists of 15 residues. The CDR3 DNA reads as TGCGCCAGCAGCTTTGCGGGACAGGGTGGCAATGAGCAGTTCTTC. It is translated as CASSFAGQGGNEQFF.

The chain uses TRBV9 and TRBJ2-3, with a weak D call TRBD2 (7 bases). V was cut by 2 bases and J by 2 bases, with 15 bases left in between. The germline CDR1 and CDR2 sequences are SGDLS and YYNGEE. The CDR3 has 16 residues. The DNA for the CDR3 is TGTGCCAGCAGCGTTTACGGTGGGGGGGCCACAGATACGCAGTATTTT. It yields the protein CASSVYGGGATDTQYF.

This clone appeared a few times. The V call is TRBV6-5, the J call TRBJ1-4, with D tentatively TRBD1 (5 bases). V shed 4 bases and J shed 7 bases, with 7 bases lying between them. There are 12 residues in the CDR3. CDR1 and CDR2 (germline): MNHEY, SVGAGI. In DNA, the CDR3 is TGTGCCAGCAGTTCAGACAGTGAAAAACTGTTTTTT. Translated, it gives CASSSDSEKLFF.

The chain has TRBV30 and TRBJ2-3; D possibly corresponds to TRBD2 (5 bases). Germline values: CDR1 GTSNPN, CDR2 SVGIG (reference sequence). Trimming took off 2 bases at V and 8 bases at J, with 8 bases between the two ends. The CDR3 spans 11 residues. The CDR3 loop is CAWSRGFTQYF. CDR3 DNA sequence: TGTGCCTGGAGTCGGGGATTTACGCAGTATTTT.

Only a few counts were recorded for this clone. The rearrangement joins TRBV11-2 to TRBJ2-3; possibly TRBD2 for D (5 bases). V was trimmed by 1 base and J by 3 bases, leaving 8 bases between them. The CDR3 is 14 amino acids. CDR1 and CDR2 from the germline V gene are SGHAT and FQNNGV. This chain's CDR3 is CASSLVGATDTQYF. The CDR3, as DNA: TGTGCCAGCAGCTTAGTGGGAGCTACAGATACGCAGTATTTT.

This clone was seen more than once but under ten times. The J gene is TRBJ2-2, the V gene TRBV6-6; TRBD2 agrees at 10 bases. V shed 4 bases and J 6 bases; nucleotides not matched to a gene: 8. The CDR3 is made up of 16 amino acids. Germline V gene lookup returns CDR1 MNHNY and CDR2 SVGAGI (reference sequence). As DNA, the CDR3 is TGTGCCAGCAGTTCTTCCTTAGCGGGAGGACCCGGGGAGCTGTTTTTT. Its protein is CASSSSLAGGPGELFF.